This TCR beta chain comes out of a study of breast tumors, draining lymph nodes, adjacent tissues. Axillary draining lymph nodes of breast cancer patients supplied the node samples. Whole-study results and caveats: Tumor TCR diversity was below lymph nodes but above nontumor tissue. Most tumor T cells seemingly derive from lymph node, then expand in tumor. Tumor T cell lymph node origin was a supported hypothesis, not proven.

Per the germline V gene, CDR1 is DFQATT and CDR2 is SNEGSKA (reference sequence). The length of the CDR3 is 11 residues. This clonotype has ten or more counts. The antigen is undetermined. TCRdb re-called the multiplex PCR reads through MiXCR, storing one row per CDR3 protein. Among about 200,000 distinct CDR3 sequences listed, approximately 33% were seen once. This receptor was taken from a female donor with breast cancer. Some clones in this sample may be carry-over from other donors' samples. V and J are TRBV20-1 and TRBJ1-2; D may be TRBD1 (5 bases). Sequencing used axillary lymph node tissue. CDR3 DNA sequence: TGCGGAGTCCAGGGATCGGATGGCTACACCTTC. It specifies CGVQGSDGYTF.